The 13 T cell receptor beta chains listed next were all sequenced from one sample in a study of T cells after yellow fever vaccination (dated by TCRdb to about 2019). Libraries were made using 5' RACE. Instrument used: Illumina HiSeq 2500. Clones were called with MiXCR by TCRdb after fastp trimmed the public reads at Q25, and only in-frame beta chains were retained. Each entry merges the rows of one CDR3 protein and shows their most common DNA and genes. In all, the sample holds over 85,000 distinct CDR3 sequences, and 8% to 10% of those were seen once. The ten largest account for around 17% of the sample. The treatment or condition label on this specimen signifies: live attenuated yellow fever vaccine strain. Sequenced material: CD8+ T cells not binding an NS4B(214-222) dextramer, sorted from PBMCs, taken about 2 weeks after the first yellow fever vaccination. Sample cell subset or site, as interpreted from the label and publication: NS4B epitope dextramer-negative CD8 T cells. The receptors derive from a man aged 18 to 35 who received the YFV17D yellow fever vaccine.

On this clonotype itself: Germline is not matched at one junction end, which may reflect a read error. The V and J genes are TRBV7-2 and TRBJ2-5; either TRBD1 or TRBD2 may fit D (5 bases each). This CDR3 is built from 16 residues. The germline gives CDR1 SGHTA, CDR2 FQGNSA. The CDR3 nucleotides read TGTGCCAGCAGCTTAGGTGTGGGACCACACGAAGACACCCAGTACTTC. Its protein is CASSLGVGPHEDTQYF. Variable domain in full (rest from reference TRBV7-2 and TRBJ2-5): GAGVSQSPSNKVTEKGKDVELRCDPISGHTALYWYRQSLGQGLEFLIYFQGNSAPDKSGLPSDRFSAERTGGSVSTLTIQRTQQEDSAVYLCASSLGVGPHEDTQYFGPGTRLLVL.

The chain has TRBV2 and TRBJ2-5; tentative D call: TRBD2 (7 bases). Germline CDR1 and CDR2: SNHLY and FYNNEI. The CDR3 has 14 residues. V was clipped by 8 bases and J by 5 bases, with 18 bases between them. This chain's CDR3 is CASLTGGGFETQYF. The DNA for the CDR3 is TGTGCCAGCCTGACTGGCGGGGGCTTCGAGACCCAGTACTTC.

In its sample, this clonotype was seen a few times. The chain carries TRBV6-2 or TRBV6-3 and TRBJ2-7, with a weak D call TRBD1 (6 bases). This CDR3 comprises 13 residues. Germline V gene data show CDR1 as MNHEY and CDR2 as SVGEGT. Trimming stripped 4 bases from V and 5 bases from J, with 12 bases between. The CDR3 is CASSFGTFNEQYF. The CDR3 DNA reads as TGTGCCAGCAGTTTCGGGACATTTAACGAGCAGTACTTC.

This clonotype has just a few counts. The V and J genes are TRBV7-6 and TRBJ2-3; no clear D gene. The germline gives CDR1 SGHVS, CDR2 FNYEAQ. V was pared by 1 base and J by 2 bases, with 4 bases between. CDR3 length: 13 residues. CDR3 sequence: CASSLGLTDTQYF. The CDR3 bases are TGTGCCAGCAGCTTAGGGCTCACAGATACGCAGTATTTT.

The rearrangement links TRBV5-4 to TRBJ1-1, with D unclear. The CDR3 length is 12 residues. Trimming left V 4 bases short and J 6 bases short, with 10 bases between. The germline V gene has CDR1 SGHNT and CDR2 YYREEE (reference sequence). CDR3 in amino acids: CASSEVGPEAFF. The CDR3, as DNA: TGTGCCAGCAGCGAGGTAGGACCTGAAGCTTTCTTT.

The DNA for the CDR3 is TGTGCCAGCAGCCAAGAGGCCGTTACTAACTATGGCTACACCTTC. Its translation is CASSQEAVTNYGYTF. The chain employs TRBV3-1 and TRBJ1-2, with D uncertain. The length of the CDR3 is 15 residues. Germline V gives CDR1 LGHDT, CDR2 YNNKEL (reference sequence). V was shortened by 0 bases and J by 0 bases, with 8 bases between the two germline ends.

This clonotype has just a few counts. The rearrangement uses TRBV6-2 or TRBV6-3 and TRBJ1-1; a possible D gene is TRBD1 (6 bases). The length of the CDR3 is 16 residues. V was trimmed by 5 bases and J by 4 bases, leaving 20 bases between them. Looked up from germline, CDR1 is MNHEY and CDR2 is SVGEGT. The CDR3 bases are TGTGCCAGCAGTGACTTACAGGGCTTGGGGGGCACTGAAGCTTTCTTT. Protein: CASSDLQGLGGTEAFF.

This clonotype turned up a few times. V gene TRBV20-1 combines with J gene TRBJ2-3, with 8 nucleotides matching TRBD2. J lost 5 bases, V lost 3 bases, and 16 bases had no gene match. CDR1 DFQATT and CDR2 SNEGSKA come from the germline V gene (reference sequence). The CDR3 is made up of 17 amino acids. In DNA form, the CDR3 reads TGCAGTGCTAGCCCCGTACTTAGCGGGGCTCGAGGAGATACGCAGTATTTT. Translating gives CSASPVLSGARGDTQYF.

The chain's CDR3 is CASSQGSGYEQYF. The CDR3 region has the DNA TGCGCCAGCAGCCAAGGTTCTGGGTACGAGCAGTACTTC. This chain uses TRBV4-3 with TRBJ2-7; D ambiguous. The CDR3 is 13 residues long. The V gene lost 1 base and the J gene lost 4 bases, with 8 bases spanning the gap. Per germline, CDR1 LGHNA and CDR2 YSLEER.

This clonotype was counted many times. V gene TRBV27 combines with J gene TRBJ2-1, with TRBD2 identical over 8 bases. CDR3 size: 16 residues. V lost 0 bases to trimming and J lost 2 bases; unmatched junction nucleotides: 3. Germline CDR1 reads MNHEY; CDR2 reads SMNVEV (reference sequence). The CDR3 sequence is CASSLSSGDTYNEQFF. CDR3 in DNA: TGTGCCAGCAGTTTATCTAGCGGGGATACCTACAATGAGCAGTTCTTC.

The rearrangement joins TRBV10-3 to TRBJ2-5; either TRBD1 or TRBD2 may fit D (5 bases each). From germline, CDR1 is ENHRY and CDR2 SYGVKD. There are 14 residues in the CDR3. The ends were cut back, 7 bases at V and 3 bases at J, with 15 bases in the middle. The CDR3: CAIMGETLEETQYF. The CDR3 DNA is TGTGCCATCATGGGGGAGACCCTCGAAGAGACCCAGTACTTC.

Ten or more counts support this clonotype. The rearrangement uses TRBV12-3 or TRBV12-4 and TRBJ2-1, with 9 bases identical to TRBD2. Trimming took 3 bases from V and 8 from J; bases not matched to a gene: 14. The length of the CDR3 is 17 residues. CDR3 region: CASSFGLAGPLWDEQFF. CDR3 DNA sequence: TGTGCCAGCAGTTTTGGGCTAGCGGGGCCACTGTGGGATGAGCAGTTCTTC.

This clonotype was seen a handful of times. This rearrangement joins TRBV6-5 to TRBJ2-1; D is ambiguous. The CDR3 has 15 residues. Trimming pared 5 bases from V and 0 bases from J, leaving 11 bases between. Germline values: CDR1 MNHEY, CDR2 SVGAGI. The CDR3 DNA follows: TGTGCCAGCAGTACCGACGGAAGCTCCTACAATGAGCAGTTCTTC. Its protein is CASSTDGSSYNEQFF.